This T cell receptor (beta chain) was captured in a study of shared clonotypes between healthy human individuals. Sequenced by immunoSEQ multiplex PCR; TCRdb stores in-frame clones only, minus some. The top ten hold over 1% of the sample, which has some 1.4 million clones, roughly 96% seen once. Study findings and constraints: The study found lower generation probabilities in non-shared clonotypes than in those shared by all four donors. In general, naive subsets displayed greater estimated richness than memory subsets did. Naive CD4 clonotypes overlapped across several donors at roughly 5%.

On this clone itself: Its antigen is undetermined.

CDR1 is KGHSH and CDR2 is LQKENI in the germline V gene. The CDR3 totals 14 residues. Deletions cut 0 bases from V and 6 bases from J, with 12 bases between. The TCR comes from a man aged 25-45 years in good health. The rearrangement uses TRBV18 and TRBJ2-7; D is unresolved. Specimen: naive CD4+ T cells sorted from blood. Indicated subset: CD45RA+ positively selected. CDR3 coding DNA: TGTGCCAGCTCACCACCCTCAGCATCGGGCGAGCAGTACTTC. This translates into CASSPPSASGEQYF.